Reported below is one T cell receptor (beta chain). After removal of 3 bases from V and 11 bases from J, the junction contained 15 bases not matched to a gene. Germline CDR1 is DFQATT and CDR2 is SNEGSKA (reference sequence). This CDR3 contains 14 residues. The entry originates in a study of breast tumors, draining lymph nodes, adjacent tissues. MiXCR, run by TCRdb on the multiplex PCR reads, gives a single entry per CDR3 protein. Of around 120,000 distinct CDR3 sequences in the sample, 15% to 20% were seen once. Breast cancer patients provided tissue from their axillary draining lymph nodes. Sequencing used axillary lymph node tissue. The TCR comes from a female donor with breast cancer. Some clones in this sample may be carry-over from other donors' samples. The gene calls are TRBV20-1 and TRBJ2-7; TRBD1 matches at 8 bases. CDR3 amino acids: CSASEGRGRTKEYF. CDR3 DNA sequence: TGCAGTGCTAGTGAGGGCAGGGGGCGTACGAAGGAGTACTTC.